These 28 T cell receptor beta chains were all obtained from the same sample, sequenced in a study of blood T cells in healthy people across ages. Through a sample-barcoded 5' primer and a J-beta primer mix, a second PCR was run for roughly 7 to 12 cycles. One entry per CDR3 protein, called by TCRdb with MiXCR from the 5' RACE reads. The sample shows some 1.5 million distinct CDR3 sequences, approximately 43% of them seen only once. Input material: blood. The source of these receptors is a woman between 18 and 29 years old in good health.

The chain has TRBV9 and TRBJ2-3, with D unclear. This CDR3 region has 14 residues. Deletions cut 0 bases from V and 1 base from J, with 6 bases between. Germline CDR1 and CDR2: SGDLS and YYNGEE. As DNA, the CDR3 is TGTGCCAGCAGCGTAGCTAAGGGCACAGATACGCAGTATTTT. This gives the protein CASSVAKGTDTQYF.

Points on this clonotype: This could be a read error, since a much larger clone is one nucleotide away. The chain recombines TRBV6-1 with TRBJ1-5; 8 positions match TRBD1. The CDR3 length is 14 residues. CDR1 and CDR2 (germline): MNHNS, SASEGT. The CDR3 nucleotides are TGTGCCAGCAGTAAGGGACAGGTCAATCAGCCCCGGCATTTT. Protein product: CASSKGQVNQPRHF.

This clonotype appeared a single time. The chain has TRBV25-1 and TRBJ1-1; 9 nucleotides align to TRBD1. The CDR3 is made up of 18 amino acids. J gave up 1 base and V 5 bases, and 14 bases lay outside the gene matches. Germline CDR1 MGHDK, CDR2 SYGVNS. CDR3 DNA sequence: TGTGCCAGCAGTCCCCCGTGGGGACAGGGCTTAGCGAACACTGAAGCTTTCTTT. Translation: CASSPPWGQGLANTEAFF.

The chain recombines TRBV25-1 with TRBJ2-3, with D perhaps TRBD1 (5 bases). V was cut by 8 bases and J by 3 bases, with 18 bases left in between. The CDR3 totals 15 residues. Germline V gives CDR1 MGHDK, CDR2 SYGVNS. The CDR3 DNA is TGTGCCAGCTCCAAAGGGGCAGAGACTACAGATACGCAGTATTTT. It specifies CASSKGAETTDTQYF.

This sequence joins TRBV7-2 and TRBJ2-3; possibly TRBD2 for D (5 bases). The CDR3 runs 14 residues. The V gene's germline CDR1 is SGHTA and CDR2 FQGNSA. V dropped 6 bases and J dropped 6 bases, with 16 bases sitting between them. CDR3 nucleotides: TGTGCCAGCAGTAGAGGAGGTCTGGGTGATACGCAGTATTTT. Protein product: CASSRGGLGDTQYF.

In this sample, this clonotype turned up many times. This chain uses TRBV27 with TRBJ2-5; D is undetermined. Trimming cost V 3 bases and J 5 bases, with 13 bases left between them. Germline V gene lookup returns CDR1 MNHEY and CDR2 SMNVEV (reference sequence). The CDR3 extends over 14 amino acids. The CDR3 DNA reads TGTGCCAGCAGTTTTCGTAGCACTCAGGAGACCCAGTACTTC. Translated, it gives CASSFRSTQETQYF.

The count of this clonotype is one. This chain links TRBV4-2 with TRBJ2-3, with D maybe TRBD2 (5 bases). The CDR3 sequence is 18 residues long. V lost 1 base, J lost 0 bases, and 17 bases lay in between. The germline CDR1 and CDR2 sequences are LGHNA and YNFKEQ. CDR3 coding DNA: TGTGCCAGCAGCCAAGTTATATGGAGGACTCGAAGCACAGATACGCAGTATTTT. The encoded protein is CASSQVIWRTRSTDTQYF.

The rearrangement links TRBV6-5 to TRBJ2-3, with a tentative D call TRBD1 (6 bases). The CDR3 has 17 amino acids. Trimming left V 0 bases short and J 0 bases short, with 13 bases between. CDR1 is MNHEY and CDR2 is SVGAGI in the germline V gene. In nucleotides, the CDR3 is TGTGCCAGCAGTTACTCGAGCAGGGGTTTGAGCACAGATACGCAGTATTTT. Translated: CASSYSSRGLSTDTQYF.

The CDR3 sequence: CASSKGTGGGYTQYF. The CDR3 DNA reads as TGTGCCAGCTCTAAGGGGACAGGGGGAGGTTATACGCAGTATTTT. The chain uses TRBV6-1 and TRBJ2-3; 11 bases match TRBD1. The germline gives CDR1 MNHNS, CDR2 SASEGT. Losses at the gene ends were 8 bases for V and 7 bases for J; bases not matched to a gene: 11. The CDR3 length is 15 residues.

As for this clonotype: One base away lies a much larger clone, so this may be a sequencing read error. The chain uses TRBV9 and TRBJ2-7; possible D gene TRBD2, 5 bases. The CDR3 is made up of 14 amino acids. V was shortened by 3 bases and J by 7 bases, with 17 bases between the two germline ends. CDR1 and CDR2 (germline): SGDLS, YYNGEE. CDR3 DNA: TGTGCCAGCAGCGACACGGCTGGAGGCAATGAGCAGTACTTC. It encodes CASSDTAGGNEQYF.

The chain carries TRBV20-1 and TRBJ2-5, with D uncertain. V was shortened by 3 bases and J by 5 bases, with 7 bases between the two germline ends. This CDR3 has 11 amino acids. Germline values: CDR1 DFQATT, CDR2 SNEGSKA (reference sequence). DNA of the CDR3: TGCAGTGCTAGGTATTGGGAGACCCAGTACTTC. Encoded protein: CSARYWETQYF.

This clonotype was detected only a few times. V and J are TRBV7-2 and TRBJ2-1; 10 bases are shared with TRBD1. Germline CDR1 SGHTA, CDR2 FQGNSA. The CDR3 totals 15 residues. V lost 5 bases to trimming and J lost 6 bases; unmatched junction nucleotides: 7. In nucleotides, the CDR3 is TGTGCCAGCAGCCCCCGGGACAGGGGAGGCAATGAGCAGTTCTTC. As protein: CASSPRDRGGNEQFF.

This chain connects TRBV12-3 or TRBV12-4 to TRBJ2-1, with a possible D match to TRBD2 (5 bases). CDR3 length: 17 amino acids. Trimming took 7 bases from V and 5 from J, leaving 24 bases between them. The CDR3: CASTPDWLGMGDNEQFF. The CDR3 DNA reads as TGTGCCAGCACCCCGGACTGGTTGGGAATGGGTGACAATGAGCAGTTCTTC.

This chain uses TRBV12-3 or TRBV12-4 with TRBJ2-1, with D perhaps TRBD2 (6 bases). The J call may be wrong; the DNA end is better matched by TRBJ2-7. CDR3 length: 15 amino acids. The CDR3 region has the DNA TGTGCCAGCGCCTTCGGGGGTACATCCTACAATGAGCAGTACTTC. Translating it yields CASAFGGTSYNEQYF.

J is TRBJ2-7 and V is TRBV29-1; TRBD2 might be the D (6 bases). CDR1 and CDR2 from the germline V gene are SQVTM and ANQGSEA. Trimming cost V 0 bases and J 0 bases, with 9 bases left between them. The CDR3 loop spans 14 amino acids. CDR3 amino acids: CSVEERGISYEQYF. CDR3 in DNA: TGCAGCGTTGAAGAACGGGGGATCTCCTACGAGCAGTACTTC.

The genes are TRBV5-1 and TRBJ2-2; unclear D gene. CDR1 SGHRS and CDR2 YFSETQ come from the germline V gene. The CDR3 is 14 amino acids. V was pared by 4 bases and J by 7 bases, with 14 bases between. The CDR3 nucleotides are TGCGCCAGCAGCCCTGGGCTTAACGACGGGGAGCTGTTTTTT. It yields the protein CASSPGLNDGELFF.

In its sample, this clonotype was seen a few times. Mismatch with germline at one junction end may stem from a read error. This chain joins TRBV18 and TRBJ2-1, with 12 bases fitting TRBD2. CDR1 and CDR2 (germline): KGHSH, LQKENI. The CDR3 spans 16 residues. The CDR3: CASSPLAGGTYNEQFF. For the CDR3, the DNA is TGCGCCAGCAGCCCCCTAGCGGGGGGGACCTACAATGAGCAGTTCTTC.

The CDR3 bases are TGCGCCAGCAGCCCAGGGACAGGAGCGCAGTATTTT. Its translation: CASSPGTGAQYF. V usage is TRBV4-1 and J usage is TRBJ2-3, with 8 bases lining up with TRBD1. V lost 4 bases and J lost 10; bases outside the gene matches: 4. The germline CDR1 and CDR2 sequences are MGHRA and YSYEKL. CDR3 size: 12 residues.

This clonotype was seen more than once but under ten times. CDR3 loop: CASTLSGGYNEQYF. The CDR3 bases are TGTGCCAGCACCCTTAGCGGGGGCTACAATGAGCAGTACTTC. The rearrangement links TRBV12-3 or TRBV12-4 to TRBJ2-7; TRBD2 aligns across 9 bases. There are 14 residues in the CDR3. The V and J ends lost 7 bases and 7 bases, in that order; junction bases with no gene match: 11.

This chain links TRBV20-1 with TRBJ2-7; 8 bases map to TRBD2. The V segment lost 6 bases and the J segment 3 bases; nucleotides outside the gene matches: 10. CDR1 is DFQATT and CDR2 is SNEGSKA in the germline V gene (reference sequence). The CDR3 loop spans 14 amino acids. The CDR3, as DNA: TGCAGTGCCAGAACTAGCGGAGTGCGCTACGAGCAGTACTTC. It translates to CSARTSGVRYEQYF.

V usage is TRBV4-3 and J usage is TRBJ1-2; D is ambiguous. The CDR3 covers 14 residues. The V gene lost 1 base and the J gene lost 2 bases, with 8 bases spanning the gap. CDR1 is LGHNA, CDR2 YSLEER, per germline. The CDR3 region has the DNA TGCGCCAGCAGCCAAGTTGTGGGGAACTATGGCTACACCTTC. As protein: CASSQVVGNYGYTF.

This clonotype occurred a few times. The chain is built from TRBV29-1 and TRBJ2-3, with 8 bases that match TRBD2. Germline lookup yields CDR1 SQVTM and CDR2 ANQGSEA. The CDR3 extends over 13 amino acids. J lost 5 bases, V lost 4 bases, and 5 bases had no gene match. The CDR3 sequence: CSVASSGRDTQYF. The DNA of the CDR3 is TGCAGCGTTGCCTCGAGCGGGAGAGATACGCAGTATTTT.

The chain employs TRBV7-2 and TRBJ2-7; D uncertain. The germline gives CDR1 SGHTA, CDR2 FQGNSA. V shed 5 bases and J shed 5 bases, with 16 bases lying between them. The CDR3 consists of 14 residues. The CDR3 region has the DNA TGTGCCAGCAGCCGGTCTTGGCCGCCCCACGAGCAGTACTTC. Encoded protein: CASSRSWPPHEQYF.

In this sample, this clonotype turned up a few times. The chain recombines TRBV20-1 with TRBJ1-2, with 7 bases lining up with TRBD1. The V gene end was trimmed by 4 bases and the J gene end by 7 bases; junction bases not matched to a gene: 15. Looked up from germline, CDR1 is DFQATT and CDR2 is SNEGSKA (reference sequence). This CDR3 region has 15 residues. The CDR3 coding sequence is TGCAGTGCTAAGAAACCCGGGACAGATCTATCTGGCTACACCTTC. It yields the protein CSAKKPGTDLSGYTF.

The chain recombines TRBV12-3 or TRBV12-4 with TRBJ2-1; D gene uncertain. This CDR3 comprises 11 residues. Trimming left V 1 base short and J 12 bases short, with 7 bases between. The CDR3 sequence is CASSLGWGQFF. CDR3 sequence (DNA): TGTGCCAGCAGTTTAGGGTGGGGGCAGTTCTTC.

This sequence joins TRBV4-3 and TRBJ2-3; TRBD1 might be the D (6 bases). Germline CDR1 reads LGHNA; CDR2 reads YSLEER. The V gene lost 8 bases and the J gene lost 0 bases, with 12 bases spanning the gap. The CDR3 consists of 14 residues. Here the CDR3 reads CASAQQGSTDTQYF. The CDR3 bases are TGCGCCAGCGCCCAACAGGGAAGCACAGATACGCAGTATTTT.

This clonotype has just one count. The chain has TRBV7-2 and TRBJ1-1; 7 bases fit TRBD1. Losses at the gene ends were 4 bases for V and 6 bases for J; bases not matched to a gene: 5. Looked up from germline, CDR1 is SGHTA and CDR2 is FQGNSA. This CDR3 contains 13 residues. CDR3 sequence reads: CASSSQGYAEAFF. CDR3 coding DNA: TGTGCCAGCAGCTCACAGGGGTACGCTGAAGCTTTCTTT.

This clonotype was picked up a small number of times. J is TRBJ1-2 and V is TRBV7-9, with D possibly TRBD1 on 6 matching bases. The V end was cut by 2 bases, the J end by 6 bases, with 10 bases between. The CDR3 is 13 residues long. The V gene's germline CDR1 is SEHNR and CDR2 FQNEAQ (reference sequence). The CDR3 DNA sequence: TGTGCCAGCAGCTTAACCAGGGGAAATGGCTACACCTTC. Translating gives CASSLTRGNGYTF.